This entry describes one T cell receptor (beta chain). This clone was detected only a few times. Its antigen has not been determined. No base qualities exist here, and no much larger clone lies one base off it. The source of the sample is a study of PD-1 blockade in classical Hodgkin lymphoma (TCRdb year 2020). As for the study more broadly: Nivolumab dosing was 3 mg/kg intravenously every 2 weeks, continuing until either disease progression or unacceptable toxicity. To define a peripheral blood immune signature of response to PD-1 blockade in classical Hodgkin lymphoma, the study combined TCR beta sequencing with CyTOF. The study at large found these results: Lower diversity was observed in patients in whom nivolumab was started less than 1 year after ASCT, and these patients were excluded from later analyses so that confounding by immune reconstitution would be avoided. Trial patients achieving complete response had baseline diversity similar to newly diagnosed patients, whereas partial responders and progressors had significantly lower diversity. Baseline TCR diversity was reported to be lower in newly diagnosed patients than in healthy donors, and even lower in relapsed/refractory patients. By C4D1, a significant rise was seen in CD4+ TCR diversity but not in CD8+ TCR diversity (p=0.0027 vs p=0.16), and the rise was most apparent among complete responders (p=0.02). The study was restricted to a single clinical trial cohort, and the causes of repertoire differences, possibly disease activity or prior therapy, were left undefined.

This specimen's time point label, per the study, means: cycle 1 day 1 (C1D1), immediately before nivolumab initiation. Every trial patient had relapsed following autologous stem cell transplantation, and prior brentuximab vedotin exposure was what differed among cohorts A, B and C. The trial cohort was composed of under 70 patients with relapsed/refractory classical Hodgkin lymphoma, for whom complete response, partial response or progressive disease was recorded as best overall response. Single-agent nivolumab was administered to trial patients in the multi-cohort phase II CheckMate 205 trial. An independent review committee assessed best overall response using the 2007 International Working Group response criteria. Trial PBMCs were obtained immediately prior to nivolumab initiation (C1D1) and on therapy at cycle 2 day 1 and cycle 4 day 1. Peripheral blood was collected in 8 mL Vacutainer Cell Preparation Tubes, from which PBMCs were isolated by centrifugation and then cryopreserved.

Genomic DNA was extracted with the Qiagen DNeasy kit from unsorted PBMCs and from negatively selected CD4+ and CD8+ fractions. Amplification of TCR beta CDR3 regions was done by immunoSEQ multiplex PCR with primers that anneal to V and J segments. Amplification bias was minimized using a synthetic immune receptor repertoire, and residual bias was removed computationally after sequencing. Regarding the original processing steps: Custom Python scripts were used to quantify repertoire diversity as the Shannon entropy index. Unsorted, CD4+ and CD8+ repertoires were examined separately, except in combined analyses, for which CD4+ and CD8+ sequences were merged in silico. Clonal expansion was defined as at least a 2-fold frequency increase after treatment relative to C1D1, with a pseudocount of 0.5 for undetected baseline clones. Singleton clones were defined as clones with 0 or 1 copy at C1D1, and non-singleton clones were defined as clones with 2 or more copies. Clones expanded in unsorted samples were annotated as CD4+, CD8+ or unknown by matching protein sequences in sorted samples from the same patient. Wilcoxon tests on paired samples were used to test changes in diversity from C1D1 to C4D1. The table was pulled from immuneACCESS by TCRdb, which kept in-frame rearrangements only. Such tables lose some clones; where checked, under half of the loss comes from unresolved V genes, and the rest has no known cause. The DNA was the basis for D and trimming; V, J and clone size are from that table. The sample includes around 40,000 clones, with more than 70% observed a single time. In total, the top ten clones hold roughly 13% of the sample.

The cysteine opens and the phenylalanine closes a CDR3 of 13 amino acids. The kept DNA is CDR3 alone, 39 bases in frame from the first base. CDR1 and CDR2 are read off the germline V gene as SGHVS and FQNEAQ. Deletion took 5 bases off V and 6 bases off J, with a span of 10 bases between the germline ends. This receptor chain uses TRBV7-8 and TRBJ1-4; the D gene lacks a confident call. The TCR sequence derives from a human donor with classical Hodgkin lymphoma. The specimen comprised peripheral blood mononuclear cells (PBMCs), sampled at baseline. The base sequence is TGTGCCAGCAGCCGGTCAGATTATGAAAAACTGTTTTTT. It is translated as CASSRSDYEKLFF.